The present entry profiles one T cell receptor (beta chain) with its context. The sample belongs to a study of blood T cell repertoires in COVID-19. Study-level information: PBMCs, B-cell-depleted T cells, or T cells provided the cDNA or gDNA that made up the material.

Per the original data handling: Reference gene primer amplification gave estimated nucleated cell counts. Sequenced by immunoSEQ multiplex PCR; TCRdb stores in-frame clones only, minus some. V and J calls and clone size follow that table, whereas D and trimming were derived from the DNA. The sample has fewer than 350,000 clones; about 92% are singletons. From germline, CDR1 is GTSNPN and CDR2 SVGIG (reference sequence). The junction had 10 bases not matched to a gene; V was cut back by 2 bases and J by 5 bases. The CDR3 consists of 16 residues. Sequenced material: peripheral blood. This sequence joins TRBV30 and TRBJ1-5; 9 nucleotides match TRBD1. The receptor was derived from a woman aged 60-75 years with COVID-19, enrolled during active disease. The CDR3 DNA sequence: TGTGCCTGGAGTCGTCCGGGACAGGGTGGTTATCAGCCCCAGCATTTT. Translating it yields CAWSRPGQGGYQPQHF.